One and the same sample provided the 24 T cell receptor beta chains below, sequenced in a study of T cell repertoires in cytomegalovirus infection. TCRdb passed the reads through MiXCR, listing each CDR3 protein once. The repertoire has 450,000 to 650,000 distinct CDR3 sequences, approximately 40% of them found once; the top ten carry around 48%. These receptors lack a known antigen. The sample consisted of cultured PBMCs, taken from culture after CMV antigen stimulation. The receptors derive from a human donor in good health (CMV status not recorded). Some clones in this sample may be carry-over from other donors' samples.

The chain recombines TRBV20-1 with TRBJ2-5, with 8 bases fitting TRBD2. The CDR3 spans 13 residues. Germline CDR1 is DFQATT and CDR2 is SNEGSKA (reference sequence). V was pared by 1 base and J by 5 bases, with 3 bases of the junction left unmatched. The CDR3 DNA follows: TGCAGTGCTAGAGGGTCGGGAGGGGAGACCCAGTACTTC. Translation gives CSARGSGGETQYF.

The gene calls are TRBV4-1 and TRBJ2-4, with D maybe TRBD2 (5 bases). Germline CDR1 reads MGHRA; CDR2 reads YSYEKL. This CDR3 spans 15 amino acids. V was cut by 4 bases and J by 10 bases, with 20 bases left in between. CDR3 in DNA: TGCGCCAGCAGCCTACGGACTGTACCAAAGGATATTCAGTACTTC. This codes for CASSLRTVPKDIQYF.

The chain combines TRBV27 with TRBJ1-3; D ambiguous. From germline, CDR1 is MNHEY and CDR2 SMNVEV (reference sequence). Trimming removed 6 bases from V and 0 bases from J, with 9 bases in between. This CDR3 spans 14 amino acids. This CDR3 reads CASSRTVSGNTIYF. Here the CDR3 DNA reads TGTGCCAGCAGCAGGACGGTCTCTGGAAACACCATATATTTT.

This clonotype was seen once. The CDR3 ends on some other residue instead of the conserved phenylalanine or tryptophan, so this is likely a read error. The chain has TRBV4-3 and TRBJ1-2, with D hard to call. The CDR3 contains 15 residues. In germline, CDR1 is LGHNA, CDR2 YSLEER. Trimming took off 0 bases at V and 6 bases at J, with 14 bases between the two ends. CDR3 DNA: TGCGCCAGCAGCCAAGAGTTCCCCGGCGGGGATGGCTACACCCTC. It is translated as CASSQEFPGGDGYTL.

This clonotype was found a few times. The V and J genes are TRBV7-2 and TRBJ2-7; the match to TRBD1 covers 8 bases. V lost 1 base, J lost 4 bases, and 3 bases stayed unmatched. CDR1 SGHTA and CDR2 FQGNSA come from the germline V gene. The CDR3 has 14 amino acids. This chain's CDR3 is CASSLGTGHYEQYF. CDR3 nucleotide sequence: TGTGCCAGCAGCTTAGGGACAGGGCATTACGAGCAGTACTTC. Drawing the rest from reference TRBV7-2 and TRBJ2-7, the complete variable domain is GAGVSQSPSNKVTEKGKDVELRCDPISGHTALYWYRQSLGQGLEFLIYFQGNSAPDKSGLPSDRFSAERTGGSVSTLTIQRTQQEDSAVYLCASSLGTGHYEQYFGPGTRLTVT.

CDR3 sequence (DNA): TGTGCCAGCAGCCAAGAATGGGGGAACACAGATACGCAGTATTTT. Translating gives CASSQEWGNTDTQYF. The V call is TRBV3-1, the J call TRBJ2-3; the D call may be TRBD1 or TRBD2 (5 bases each). The length of the CDR3 is 15 residues. The germline V and J ends were trimmed by 0 bases and 2 bases, with 9 bases remaining between them. Per germline, CDR1 LGHDT and CDR2 YNNKEL (reference sequence).

This clonotype showed up many times. The V call is TRBV6-2 or TRBV6-3, the J call TRBJ1-1; D not resolved. There are 10 residues in the CDR3. V lost 6 bases, J lost 9 bases, and 8 bases lay in between. CDR1 is MNHEY, CDR2 SVGEGT, per germline. This CDR3 reads CASSSGKAFF. The DNA of the CDR3 is TGTGCCAGCAGCTCCGGGAAAGCTTTCTTT.

For the CDR3, the DNA is TGTGCTTCTCAACGAGTTAGCGGGAACACAGATACGCAGTATTTT. This codes for CASQRVSGNTDTQYF. V is TRBV7-2 and J is TRBJ2-3, with 8 bases lining up with TRBD2. This CDR3 is 15 amino acids long. Germline V gives CDR1 SGHTA, CDR2 FQGNSA.

This clonotype was counted between two and nine times. CDR3 loop: CASSSLAGATQETQYF. CDR3 nucleotide sequence: TGTGCCAGCAGCTCTCTAGCGGGAGCAACTCAAGAGACCCAGTACTTC. V is TRBV7-6 and J is TRBJ2-5; 10 nucleotides match TRBD2. This CDR3 contains 16 residues. Per germline, CDR1 SGHVS and CDR2 FNYEAQ. Germline trimming cut 4 bases from V and 2 bases from J; bases unmatched to any gene: 7. The whole variable domain, remainder taken from reference TRBV7-6 and TRBJ2-5, is GAGVSQSPRYKVTKRGQDVALRCDPISGHVSLYWYRQALGQGPEFLTYFNYEAQQDKSGLPNDRFSAERPEGSISTLTIQRTEQRDSAMYRCASSSLAGATQETQYFGPGTRLLVL.

This clonotype was seen just once. The J gene is TRBJ2-1, the V gene TRBV10-2; maybe TRBD2 (6 bases). Trimming left V 7 bases short and J 10 bases short, with 14 bases between. This CDR3 spans 12 amino acids. The V gene's germline CDR1 is WSHSY and CDR2 SAAADI. The CDR3 sequence is CASTSGAQEQFF. CDR3 nucleotides: TGCGCCAGCACCTCGGGAGCCCAGGAGCAGTTCTTC.

The chain employs TRBV12-3 or TRBV12-4 and TRBJ2-5; 8 nucleotides align to TRBD1. The V segment lost 6 bases and the J segment 9 bases; nucleotides outside the gene matches: 15. The CDR3 sequence is 15 residues long. The CDR3 DNA reads TGTGCCAGCAGCCGTCCCCCGACAGGGGAAGGGGCCCAGTACTTC. Translated, it gives CASSRPPTGEGAQYF.

The chain has TRBV7-8 and TRBJ1-2; TRBD1 agrees at 9 bases. CDR1 is SGHVS and CDR2 is FQNEAQ in the germline V gene. Germline trimming cut 1 base from V and 3 bases from J; bases unmatched to any gene: 6. The CDR3 consists of 16 residues. DNA for the CDR3: TGTGCCAGCAGCTTAGGGCAGGACAGGGGCTACTATGGCTACACCTTC. Translation gives CASSLGQDRGYYGYTF.

The gene calls are TRBV7-2 and TRBJ1-2, with TRBD1 matching 8 bases. This CDR3 has 14 amino acids. Germline V gives CDR1 SGHTA, CDR2 FQGNSA. J was trimmed by 8 bases and V by 5 bases; bases with no gene match: 10. CDR3 DNA: TGTGCCAGCAGCCCCGGGACAGGACTCGCAGGCTACACCTTC. Translated: CASSPGTGLAGYTF. Based on the CDR3 plus reference TRBV7-2 and TRBJ1-2, the full variable domain is GAGVSQSPSNKVTEKGKDVELRCDPISGHTALYWYRQSLGQGLEFLIYFQGNSAPDKSGLPSDRFSAERTGGSVSTLTIQRTQQEDSAVYLCASSPGTGLAGYTFGSGTRLTVV.

This sequence joins TRBV10-2 and TRBJ1-5, with 10 bases identical to TRBD1. J gave up 0 bases and V 6 bases, and 8 bases lay outside the gene matches. The CDR3 is 17 residues long. CDR1 is WSHSY and CDR2 is SAAADI in the germline V gene. The CDR3 protein is CASSSLRDRGSNQPQHF. CDR3 sequence (DNA): TGCGCCAGCAGCTCCCTCCGGGACAGGGGTAGCAATCAGCCCCAGCATTTT.

The CDR3: CSARLREYEQYF. CDR3 nucleotide sequence: TGCAGTGCTAGATTGCGGGAGTACGAGCAGTACTTC. V and J are TRBV20-1 and TRBJ2-7; 7 bases map to TRBD2. Germline CDR1 is DFQATT and CDR2 is SNEGSKA (reference sequence). This CDR3 is 12 amino acids long. V dropped 2 bases and J dropped 4; count of bases not matched to a gene: 2.

This chain links TRBV7-2 with TRBJ2-3; unclear D gene. V lost 5 bases, J lost 7 bases, and 13 bases lay in between. Germline V CDR1 and CDR2: SGHTA, FQGNSA. The CDR3 is made up of 13 amino acids. The CDR3 bases are TGTGCCAGCAGCCCTGGGCGCCTGAATACGCAGTATTTT. Translation: CASSPGRLNTQYF.

V and J are TRBV7-2 and TRBJ1-5, with D unclear. Germline V gene sequence: CDR1 SGHTA, CDR2 FQGNSA. The CDR3 sequence is 13 residues long. Trimming took off 0 bases at V and 7 bases at J, with 7 bases between the two ends. The DNA of the CDR3 is TGTGCCAGCAGCTTAGCTGGTCAACAGCCCCAGCATTTT. It codes for CASSLAGQQPQHF.

This clonotype was picked up a small number of times. The chain carries TRBV7-8 and TRBJ2-5, with 9 positions matching TRBD1. The V segment lost 5 bases and the J segment 6 bases; nucleotides outside the gene matches: 13. Germline V gene lookup returns CDR1 SGHVS and CDR2 FQNEAQ. The CDR3 has 16 residues. For the CDR3, the DNA is TGTGCCAGCAGCCCCTACCCGGGACAGGGTCTGAAGACCCAGTACTTC. Protein product: CASSPYPGQGLKTQYF.

CDR3 nucleotide sequence: TGCAGTGCCTCGACCAGTCTAGCGGGAGGGAGCTCCTACAATGAGCAGTTCTTC. Translated, it gives CSASTSLAGGSSYNEQFF. The chain carries TRBV20-1 and TRBJ2-1; 12 positions match TRBD2. This CDR3 is built from 18 residues. V gave up 6 bases and J gave up 0 bases; unmatched junction bases: 12. Germline V lookup: CDR1 DFQATT, CDR2 SNEGSKA (reference sequence).

This clonotype was seen only a few times. The CDR3 region has the DNA TGTGCTACCACCTTCGTGAATGAGCAGTTCTTC. This sequence encodes CATTFVNEQFF. The V call is TRBV12-5, the J call TRBJ2-1, with unresolved D. The CDR3 consists of 11 residues. V dropped 10 bases and J dropped 7 bases, with 11 bases sitting between them. In germline, CDR1 is LGHNT, CDR2 FRNRAP.

The gene calls are TRBV7-2 and TRBJ2-1; D is tentatively TRBD1 or TRBD2 (6 bases each). Trimming stripped 6 bases from V and 4 bases from J, with 16 bases between. The CDR3 is 15 residues long. From germline, CDR1 is SGHTA and CDR2 FQGNSA. The CDR3 nucleotides are TGTGCCAGCAGAGAGGGGGGCGGCCCATACAATGAGCAGTTCTTC. As protein: CASREGGGPYNEQFF.

The chain couples TRBV30 to TRBJ1-2; no firm D call. The CDR3 length is 13 residues. Germline V lookup: CDR1 GTSNPN, CDR2 SVGIG (reference sequence). V lost 3 bases to trimming and J lost 8 bases, with 16 bases between them. CDR3 DNA: TGTGCCTGGAGCGAGTCCGGATCCGGAGGCTACACCTTC. It specifies CAWSESGSGGYTF.

The chain uses TRBV6-1 and TRBJ2-1; D uncertain. The ends were cut back, 1 base at V and 0 bases at J, with 7 bases in the middle. CDR1 and CDR2 from the germline V gene are MNHNS and SASEGT. The CDR3 has 15 residues. DNA for the CDR3: TGTGCCAGCAGTGAAGGGTACTCCTCCTACAATGAGCAGTTCTTC. As protein: CASSEGYSSYNEQFF.

The chain is built from TRBV7-2 and TRBJ2-3, with a weak D call TRBD1 (5 bases). Germline CDR1 and CDR2: SGHTA and FQGNSA. This CDR3 has 13 residues. Between the trimmed V and J ends, which lost 0 bases and 7 bases, there was a span of 8 bases. This CDR3 reads CASSLARDNTQYF. For the CDR3, the DNA is TGTGCCAGCAGCTTAGCCAGGGATAATACGCAGTATTTT.